The 24 T cell receptor beta chains listed next were all sequenced from one sample in a study of T cells in Graves' hyperthyroidism and ophthalmopathy. Template material for amplifying TCR beta CDR3 regions consisted of RNA transcripts. The HTBI primer set drove a first-round RT-PCR of the TCR CDR3. TCRdb independently ran MiXCR on the multiplex PCR reads; one entry per CDR3 protein. This table has about 600,000 distinct CDR3 sequences, approximately 15% appearing once. Sequenced: blood. These receptor sequences come from a woman aged 18-29 years with Graves' ophthalmopathy.

This clonotype was counted many times. V is TRBV5-1 and J is TRBJ2-3, with D possibly matching TRBD1 (6 bases). Germline CDR1 reads SGHRS; CDR2 reads YFSETQ. The CDR3 contains 15 residues. V gave up 3 bases and J gave up 0 bases, with 11 bases separating them. This CDR3 is CASSSAGESTDTQYF. CDR3 nucleotide sequence: TGCGCCAGCAGCTCGGCAGGGGAAAGCACAGATACGCAGTATTTT.

In this sample, this clonotype turned up many times. The chain's CDR3 is CASSFYGLAGDGAPYEQYF. The CDR3 nucleotides read TGTGCCAGCAGCTTCTACGGATTAGCGGGAGACGGAGCTCCCTACGAGCAGTACTTC. The chain has TRBV5-6 and TRBJ2-7, with TRBD2 matching 9 bases. CDR1 and CDR2 from the germline V gene are SGHDT and YYEEEE. V shed 2 bases, J shed 2 bases, and the junction held 17 bases outside the gene matches. The CDR3 contains 19 residues.

This clonotype has more than one count but fewer than ten. The chain is built from TRBV7-9 and TRBJ1-1; D is unclear. There are 9 residues in the CDR3. The germline V gene has CDR1 SEHNR and CDR2 FQNEAQ (reference sequence). V was pared by 7 bases and J by 6 bases, with 3 bases between. In DNA form, the CDR3 reads TGTGCCAGCAACTCTGAAGCTTTCTTT. This encodes CASNSEAFF.

This clonotype was seen at least ten times. The chain couples TRBV20-1 to TRBJ2-1; D may be TRBD1 or TRBD2 (5 bases each). This CDR3 comprises 19 residues. CDR1 and CDR2 from the germline V gene are DFQATT and SNEGSKA (reference sequence). V was cut by 3 bases and J by 0 bases, with 24 bases left in between. The CDR3 DNA is TGCAGTGCTAGGGGGGTTGAGGGGTCGGGGTTCAGCTCCTACAATGAGCAGTTCTTC. Translation gives CSARGVEGSGFSSYNEQFF.

This clonotype was recorded many times. The V gene is TRBV28, the J gene TRBJ2-1, with TRBD1 identical over 8 bases. V gave up 7 bases and J gave up 3 bases; unmatched junction bases: 11. The CDR3 has 16 residues. The germline V gene has CDR1 MDHEN and CDR2 SYDVKM. The CDR3 DNA follows: TGTGCCAGCATCCCGGGTCTACAGGGGGGCTACAATGAGCAGTTCTTC. Translating it yields CASIPGLQGGYNEQFF.

This clonotype was counted ten times or more. The V call is TRBV7-2, the J call TRBJ1-5, with TRBD1 identical over 8 bases. There are 13 residues in the CDR3. The germline CDR1 and CDR2 sequences are SGHTA and FQGNSA. Trimming at V came to 5 bases and at J to 5 bases, leaving 2 bases not matched to a gene. CDR3 nucleotides: TGTGCCAGCAGCGTACAGGGGGATCAGCCCCAGCATTTT. This sequence encodes CASSVQGDQPQHF.

This clonotype was seen ten or more times. The gene calls are TRBV7-2 and TRBJ1-4; unclear D gene. V lost 0 bases and J 8 bases, leaving 13 bases between the germline ends. Germline V gene lookup returns CDR1 SGHTA and CDR2 FQGNSA. This CDR3 is built from 15 residues. The CDR3 sequence: CASSLALGLGEKLFF. Here the CDR3 DNA reads TGTGCCAGCAGCTTAGCACTTGGACTGGGGGAAAAACTGTTTTTT. The full variable domain, rest sourced from reference TRBV7-2 and TRBJ1-4, is GAGVSQSPSNKVTEKGKDVELRCDPISGHTALYWYRQSLGQGLEFLIYFQGNSAPDKSGLPSDRFSAERTGGSVSTLTIQRTQQEDSAVYLCASSLALGLGEKLFFGSGTQLSVL.

This clonotype was recorded many times. The V and J genes are TRBV6-5 and TRBJ1-1; TRBD1 matches at 9 bases. In germline, CDR1 is MNHEY, CDR2 SVGAGI. This CDR3 spans 17 amino acids. The V segment lost 0 bases and the J segment 5 bases; nucleotides outside the gene matches: 10. CDR3 nucleotide sequence: TGTGCCAGCAGTTACTCGGTAACAGGGGGCTCGGGAACTGAAGCTTTCTTT. Amino acids: CASSYSVTGGSGTEAFF.

This clonotype was counted at least ten times. The genes are TRBV12-5 and TRBJ2-7; no clear D gene. The CDR3 is made up of 14 amino acids. CDR1 and CDR2 from the germline V gene are LGHNT and FRNRAP. The V and J ends lost 1 base and 6 bases respectively, with 13 bases between them. This CDR3 reads CASGLDGTDAEQYF. CDR3 nucleotide sequence: TGTGCTAGTGGTTTGGACGGTACAGATGCCGAGCAGTACTTC.

Written as DNA, the CDR3 is TGTGCCAGCAGCTTGGATCTTGGACTAGCGCTGAAATACAATGAGCAGTTCTTC. It translates to CASSLDLGLALKYNEQFF. This chain connects TRBV5-8 to TRBJ2-1, with 9 bases fitting TRBD2. The V segment lost 0 bases and the J segment 4 bases; nucleotides outside the gene matches: 11. The CDR3 has 18 amino acids. Germline CDR1 and CDR2: SGHTS and YDEGEE.

This clonotype was observed a few times. The chain couples TRBV4-2 to TRBJ1-2; 8 nucleotides agree with TRBD1. CDR1 is LGHNA and CDR2 is YNFKEQ in the germline V gene. Losses at the gene ends were 0 bases for V and 8 bases for J; bases not matched to a gene: 11. This CDR3 spans 16 amino acids. The CDR3 region is CASSQDQDRAIGGYTF. Here the CDR3 DNA reads TGTGCCAGCAGCCAAGATCAGGACAGGGCGATTGGAGGCTACACCTTC.

This clonotype was observed at least ten times. This chain links TRBV20-1 with TRBJ2-1, with 8 bases aligning to TRBD1. V was clipped by 4 bases and J by 5 bases; unmatched bases: 4. The CDR3 loop spans 13 amino acids. The germline gives CDR1 DFQATT, CDR2 SNEGSKA (reference sequence). In DNA, the CDR3 is TGCAGTGCTAACGGACAGGGACACAATGAGCAGTTCTTC. Amino acids: CSANGQGHNEQFF.

Ten or more counts support this clonotype. J is TRBJ1-2 and V is TRBV29-1, with 7 bases lining up with TRBD1. This CDR3 contains 20 residues. Germline assignment: CDR1 SQVTM and CDR2 ANQGSEA. V lost 5 bases, J lost 3 bases, and 27 bases stayed unmatched. CDR3 amino acids: CSVKGGWGGQVGTVDYGYTF. For the CDR3, the DNA is TGCAGCGTTAAAGGTGGCTGGGGAGGACAGGTCGGTACGGTGGACTATGGCTACACCTTC.

The sample holds one count of this clonotype. A much larger clonotype is one base distant, so this may be a read error. This chain uses TRBV6-1 with TRBJ1-3; D gene unclear. The CDR3 contains 13 residues. Germline-derived CDR1 and CDR2 are MNHNS and SASEGT. CDR3 sequence (DNA): TGTGCCAGCAGAGGACCGTCGGGAAGCACCATATATTTT. Translating it yields CASRGPSGSTIYF.

The chain joins TRBV4-2 to TRBJ1-4; a weak D match, TRBD1 (5 bases). This CDR3 contains 17 residues. Germline V lookup: CDR1 LGHNA, CDR2 YNFKEQ. Trimming took 3 bases from V and 2 from J, leaving 16 bases between them. The CDR3 loop is CASSQGPIGSTNEKLFF. The DNA of the CDR3 is TGTGCCAGCAGCCAGGGGCCGATAGGATCGACTAATGAAAAACTGTTTTTT.

A word on this clonotype: A much larger clone differs by one base, so this may be a read error. The J gene is TRBJ1-2, the V gene TRBV28, with D possibly TRBD1 on 5 matching bases. CDR1 is MDHEN and CDR2 is SYDVKM in the germline V gene. Trimming stripped 6 bases from V and 1 base from J, with 18 bases between. The CDR3 runs to 16 residues. The CDR3 sequence is CASSAYTRGLNYGYTF. The DNA of the CDR3 is TGTGCCAGCAGCGCATACACAAGGGGCCTTAACTATGGCTACACCTTC.

Concerning this clonotype: A read error may be the cause here, since a much bigger clone is one base away. The rearrangement joins TRBV10-3 to TRBJ1-2, with D unclear. This CDR3 has 14 residues. The germline V gene encodes CDR1 ENHRY and CDR2 SYGVKD. The DNA of the CDR3 is TGTGCCACCAGTGAGTACGGCGGAGATAGTGGCTACACCTTC. Translated, it gives CATSEYGGDSGYTF.

This clonotype was recorded at least ten times. The genes are TRBV27 and TRBJ1-2; D is unresolved. V was shortened by 2 bases and J by 4 bases, with 8 bases between the two germline ends. The CDR3 has 13 residues. Germline CDR1 and CDR2: MNHEY and SMNVEV (reference sequence). The CDR3 here is CASSLKAAYGYTF. For the CDR3, the DNA is TGTGCCAGCAGTTTAAAGGCAGCCTATGGCTACACCTTC.

The chain joins TRBV7-2 to TRBJ2-7; D is tentatively TRBD1 or TRBD2 (5 bases each). The CDR3 covers 14 residues. Germline V lookup: CDR1 SGHTA, CDR2 FQGNSA. V was shortened by 5 bases and J by 6 bases, with 17 bases between the two germline ends. CDR3 sequence reads: CASSHKVAGTEQYF. The CDR3 region has the DNA TGTGCCAGCAGCCATAAAGTAGCCGGGACCGAGCAGTACTTC.

The chain recombines TRBV11-3 with TRBJ2-2; 13 nucleotides line up with TRBD2. Germline V gene data show CDR1 as SGHNT and CDR2 as YENEEA. This CDR3 is built from 17 residues. V shed 1 base and J 6 bases; nucleotides not matched to a gene: 5. In DNA, the CDR3 is TGTGCCAGCAGCTTAGGAGGACTAGCGGGAGTTTCCGGGGAGCTGTTTTTT. Translation: CASSLGGLAGVSGELFF.

On this clonotype itself: A read error may explain this, as a much larger clone is one base away. CDR3 DNA sequence: TGTGCCAGCAGTTTACTGACTAGCGATAGCCCCTACAATGAGCAGTTCTTC. It codes for CASSLLTSDSPYNEQFF. The chain uses TRBV28 and TRBJ2-1, with TRBD2 matching over 8 bases. J lost 2 bases, V lost 2 bases, and 8 bases had no gene match. This CDR3 contains 17 residues. The V gene's germline CDR1 is MDHEN and CDR2 SYDVKM. Filled out from reference TRBV28 and TRBJ2-1, the complete variable domain reads DVKVTQSSRYLVKRTGEKVFLECVQDMDHENMFWYRQDPGLGLRLIYFSYDVKMKEKGDIPEGYSVSREKKERFSLILESASTNQTSMYLCASSLLTSDSPYNEQFFGPGTRLTVL.

The V gene is TRBV27, the J gene TRBJ2-7; D may be TRBD2 (6 bases). The CDR3 length is 15 residues. Deletions cut 6 bases from V and 0 bases from J, with 15 bases between. Germline loops: CDR1 MNHEY, CDR2 SMNVEV (reference sequence). The CDR3 reads CASRSRGVSSYEQYF. The CDR3 DNA is TGTGCCAGCAGGAGCCGCGGGGTGAGCTCCTACGAGCAGTACTTC.

This clonotype showed up many times. The chain joins TRBV20-1 to TRBJ2-7, with TRBD2 matching over 15 bases. The ends lost 5 bases at V and 0 bases at J; junction bases unmatched: 8. The CDR3 has 17 amino acids. Per the germline V gene, CDR1 is DFQATT and CDR2 is SNEGSKA (reference sequence). The CDR3 sequence: CSAAGTSGRTDSYEQYF. The CDR3 DNA follows: TGCAGTGCTGCAGGGACTAGCGGGAGGACCGACTCCTACGAGCAGTACTTC.

There are many counts of this clonotype. The V gene is TRBV28, the J gene TRBJ2-1; 9 nucleotides line up with TRBD2. The CDR3 extends over 16 amino acids. Germline V gene lookup returns CDR1 MDHEN and CDR2 SYDVKM. V lost 5 bases, J lost 8 bases, and 13 bases stayed unmatched. The CDR3 loop is CASSPRTGTSLDEQFF. In nucleotides, the CDR3 is TGTGCCAGCAGTCCGAGAACCGGGACTAGCTTAGATGAGCAGTTCTTC.